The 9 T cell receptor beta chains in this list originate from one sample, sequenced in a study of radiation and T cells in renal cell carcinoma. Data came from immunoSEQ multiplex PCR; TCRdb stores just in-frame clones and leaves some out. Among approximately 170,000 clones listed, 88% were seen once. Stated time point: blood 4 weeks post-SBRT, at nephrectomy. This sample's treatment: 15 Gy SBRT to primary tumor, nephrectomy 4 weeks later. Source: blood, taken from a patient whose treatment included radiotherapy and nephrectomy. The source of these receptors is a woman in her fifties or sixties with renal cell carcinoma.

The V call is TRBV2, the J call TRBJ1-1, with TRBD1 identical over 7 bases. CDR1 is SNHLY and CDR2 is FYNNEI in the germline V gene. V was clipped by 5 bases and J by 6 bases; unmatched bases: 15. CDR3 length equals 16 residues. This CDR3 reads CASSKGPDRAVSEAFF. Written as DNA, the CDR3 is TGTGCCAGCAGTAAGGGACCTGACAGGGCTGTATCTGAAGCTTTCTTT.

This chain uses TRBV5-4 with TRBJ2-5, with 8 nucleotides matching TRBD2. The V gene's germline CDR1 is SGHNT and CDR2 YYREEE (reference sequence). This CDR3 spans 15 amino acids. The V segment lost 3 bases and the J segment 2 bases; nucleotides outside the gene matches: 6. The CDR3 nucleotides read TGTGCCAGCAGCTCCAGCCGGGGGGGACAAGAGACCCAGTACTTC. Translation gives CASSSSRGGQETQYF.

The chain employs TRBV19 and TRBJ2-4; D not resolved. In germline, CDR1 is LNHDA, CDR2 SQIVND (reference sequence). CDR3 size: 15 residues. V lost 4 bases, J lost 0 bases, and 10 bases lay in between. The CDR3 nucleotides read TGTGCCAGTAGTAAGGTTGAGCTAGCCAAAAACATTCAGTACTTC. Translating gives CASSKVELAKNIQYF. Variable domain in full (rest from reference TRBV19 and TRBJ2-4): DGGITQSPKYLFRKEGQNVTLSCEQNLNHDAMYWYRQDPGQGLRLIYYSQIVNDFQKGDIAEGYSVSREKKESFPLTVTSAQKNPTAFYLCASSKVELAKNIQYFGAGTRLSVL.

For the CDR3, the DNA is TGTGCCAGCTCACCATTGGGACAGGGCAACGAGCAGTACTTC. Translated: CASSPLGQGNEQYF. This chain links TRBV18 with TRBJ2-7, with TRBD1 matching over 9 bases. The trim removed 2 bases at V and 5 bases at J, leaving 4 bases unmatched. Germline V gene sequence: CDR1 KGHSH, CDR2 LQKENI. The CDR3 is 14 amino acids. The whole variable domain, remainder taken from reference TRBV18 and TRBJ2-7, is NAGVMQNPRHLVRRRGQEARLRCSPMKGHSHVYWYRQLPEEGLKFMVYLQKENIIDESGMPKERFSAEFPKEGPSILRIQQVVRGDSAAYFCASSPLGQGNEQYFGPGTRLTVT.

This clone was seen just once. The CDR3 reads CASSGGVNGELFF. In nucleotides, the CDR3 is TGTGCCAGCAGCGGGGGGGTAAACGGGGAGCTGTTTTTT. The chain links TRBV19 to TRBJ2-2; 10 nucleotides align to TRBD2. Germline trimming cut 9 bases from V and 7 bases from J; bases unmatched to any gene: 5. Germline V gives CDR1 LNHDA, CDR2 SQIVND (reference sequence). The CDR3 consists of 13 residues.

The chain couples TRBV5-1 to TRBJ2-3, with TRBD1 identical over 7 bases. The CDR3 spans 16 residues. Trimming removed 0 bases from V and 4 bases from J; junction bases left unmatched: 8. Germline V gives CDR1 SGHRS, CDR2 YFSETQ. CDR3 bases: TGCGCCAGCAGCTTGGTAGGGACAGATGGAGCAGATACGCAGTATTTT. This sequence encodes CASSLVGTDGADTQYF. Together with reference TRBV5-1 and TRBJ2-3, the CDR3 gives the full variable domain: KAGVTQTPRYLIKTRGQQVTLSCSPISGHRSVSWYQQTPGQGLQFLFEYFSETQRNKGNFPGRFSGRQFSNSRSEMNVSTLELGDSALYLCASSLVGTDGADTQYFGPGTRLTVL.

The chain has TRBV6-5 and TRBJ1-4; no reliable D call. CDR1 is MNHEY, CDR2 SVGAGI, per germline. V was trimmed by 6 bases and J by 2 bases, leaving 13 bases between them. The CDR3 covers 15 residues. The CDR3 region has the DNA TGTGCCAGCAGCCCGCAAGGAGGGACTAATGAAAAACTGTTTTTT. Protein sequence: CASSPQGGTNEKLFF.

CDR3 region: CASSYSSNYGYTF. The CDR3 DNA is TGTGCCAGCAGTTACTCATCTAACTATGGCTACACCTTC. The rearrangement uses TRBV6-5 and TRBJ1-2; D unclear. V dropped 0 bases and J dropped 0 bases, with 2 bases sitting between them. There are 13 residues in the CDR3. CDR1 MNHEY and CDR2 SVGAGI come from the germline V gene.

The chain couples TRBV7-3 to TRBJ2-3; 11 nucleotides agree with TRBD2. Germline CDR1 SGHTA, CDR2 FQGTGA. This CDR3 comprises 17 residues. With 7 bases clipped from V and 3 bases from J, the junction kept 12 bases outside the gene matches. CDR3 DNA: TGTGCCAGCAAAAGGGAACTAGCGGGGGAGGGAACAGATACGCAGTATTTT. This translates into CASKRELAGEGTDTQYF.